This T cell receptor (beta chain) was identified in a study of blood T cell repertoires in COVID-19. Background on the study: Both acute and convalescent COVID-19 samples were obtained from the United States, Italy and Spain. The cDNA or gDNA used as material had been derived from T cells, B-cell-depleted T cells, or PBMCs.

V dropped 7 bases and J dropped 4; count of bases not matched to a gene: 15. The CDR3 runs 17 residues. Germline V CDR1 and CDR2: MDHEN, SYDVKM. Original processing notes: The authors estimated nucleated cell counts from reference gene primer amplification. TCRdb's copy holds only in-frame clones and misses some; the assay was immunoSEQ multiplex PCR. V, J and clone size are those of that table, while D and trimming were read from the DNA. The table records 70,000 or so clones, 70% to 90% of them present only once. The receptor was derived from a man between 70 and 80 years old with active or convalescent COVID-19. The chain carries TRBV28 and TRBJ2-5, with TRBD2 matching 10 bases. What was sequenced was peripheral blood. The CDR3 DNA reads as TGTGCCAGCACTGCCGCGGCTAGCGGGAGTTTAGTAGAGACCCAGTACTTC. Amino acid sequence: CASTAAASGSLVETQYF.